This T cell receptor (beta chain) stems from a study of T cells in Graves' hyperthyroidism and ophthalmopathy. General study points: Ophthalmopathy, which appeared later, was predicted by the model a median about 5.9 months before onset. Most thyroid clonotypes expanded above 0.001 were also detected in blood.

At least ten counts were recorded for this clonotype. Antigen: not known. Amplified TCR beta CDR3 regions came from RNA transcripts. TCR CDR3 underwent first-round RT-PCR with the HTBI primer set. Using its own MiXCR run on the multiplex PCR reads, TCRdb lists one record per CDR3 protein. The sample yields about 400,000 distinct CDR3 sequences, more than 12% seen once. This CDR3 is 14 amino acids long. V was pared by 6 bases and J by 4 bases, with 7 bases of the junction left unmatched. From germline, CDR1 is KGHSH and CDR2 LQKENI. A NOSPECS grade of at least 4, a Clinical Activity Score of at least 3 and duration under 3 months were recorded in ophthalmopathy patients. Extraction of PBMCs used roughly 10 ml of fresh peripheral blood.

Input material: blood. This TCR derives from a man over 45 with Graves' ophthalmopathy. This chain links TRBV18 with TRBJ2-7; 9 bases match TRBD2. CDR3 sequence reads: CASSPSGEGYEQYF. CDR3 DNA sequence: TGTGCCAGCTCGCCTAGCGGGGAAGGTTACGAGCAGTACTTC.